The next 22 T cell receptor beta chains were all read from a single sample in a study of cytomegalovirus exposure and HLA in healthy donors. Measured with immunoSEQ multiplex PCR; TCRdb has only the in-frame clones, and not every one. This sample has about 54,000 clones, with approximately 89% found just once. Sample: PBMCs. The receptors were gathered from a woman in her late teens or twenties in good health and CMV-seropositive.

J is TRBJ1-5 and V is TRBV2; the D gene is possibly TRBD1 (5 bases). Germline CDR1 and CDR2: SNHLY and FYNNEI. This CDR3 has 14 residues. V lost 2 bases to trimming and J lost 5 bases, with 10 bases between them. This CDR3 is CASSEQGSYQPQHF. The CDR3 coding sequence is TGTGCCAGCAGTGAACAGGGCAGCTATCAGCCCCAGCATTTT.

This chain joins TRBV4-2 and TRBJ1-4; D is unclear. Per germline, CDR1 LGHNA and CDR2 YNFKEQ. V lost 0 bases to trimming and J lost 3 bases, with 11 bases between them. This CDR3 is built from 16 residues. The CDR3 here is CASSQEDGNPNEKLFF. The CDR3 nucleotides read TGTGCCAGCAGCCAAGAGGACGGGAACCCTAATGAAAAACTGTTTTTT.

The chain has TRBV6-1 and TRBJ2-5; TRBD1 might be the D (6 bases). Trimming took off 6 bases at V and 5 bases at J, with 10 bases between the two ends. This CDR3 is 12 amino acids long. Germline V gives CDR1 MNHNS, CDR2 SASEGT. The CDR3 DNA sequence: TGTGCCAGCAGGGGGGCCGGGGAGACCCAGTACTTC. It specifies CASRGAGETQYF.

This chain connects TRBV19 to TRBJ1-5; TRBD1 might be the D (6 bases). The CDR3 sequence is 16 residues long. V dropped 5 bases and J dropped 3 bases, with 17 bases sitting between them. CDR1 is LNHDA and CDR2 is SQIVND in the germline V gene (reference sequence). Here the CDR3 DNA reads TGTGCCAGTAGTCCTAAGGGGGACGGAAACAATCAGCCCCAGCATTTT. This sequence encodes CASSPKGDGNNQPQHF.

V and J are TRBV4-1 and TRBJ1-1; maybe TRBD1 (6 bases). This CDR3 comprises 14 residues. The V and J ends lost 1 base and 1 base respectively, with 7 bases between them. Germline assignment: CDR1 MGHRA and CDR2 YSYEKL. As DNA, the CDR3 is TGCGCCAGCAGCCAAGGGGACACGAACACTGAAGCTTTCTTT. Translating it yields CASSQGDTNTEAFF.

The V gene is TRBV19, the J gene TRBJ1-1; tentatively, D is TRBD1 (5 bases). The germline gives CDR1 LNHDA, CDR2 SQIVND (reference sequence). The CDR3 sequence is 13 residues long. Between the trimmed V and J ends, which lost 5 bases and 3 bases, there was a span of 10 bases. The CDR3 DNA is TGTGCCAGTAGTGCCGACAGCTACACTGAAGCTTTCTTT. Residues: CASSADSYTEAFF.

The chain combines TRBV7-7 with TRBJ2-5, with D tentatively TRBD1 (7 bases). The CDR3 is 15 residues long. The germline V gene has CDR1 SSHAT and CDR2 FNYEAQ (reference sequence). In DNA form, the CDR3 reads TGTGCTAGCGCGACAGGGAGGCACCGAAAAGAGACCCAGTACTTC. This encodes CASATGRHRKETQYF. Using reference TRBV7-7 and TRBJ2-5 for the parts outside the CDR3, the full variable domain is GAGVSQSPRYKVTKRGQDVTLRCDPISSHATLYWYQQALGQGPEFLTYFNYEAQPDKSGLPSDRFSAERPEGSISTLTIQRTEQRDSAMYRCASATGRHRKETQYFGPGTRLLVL.

This chain links TRBV7-2 with TRBJ2-5, with D tentatively TRBD2 (5 bases). The V gene lost 4 bases and the J gene lost 3 bases, with 12 bases spanning the gap. Germline loops: CDR1 SGHTA, CDR2 FQGNSA. This CDR3 comprises 14 residues. The CDR3 reads CASSSTGNKETQYF. CDR3 bases: TGTGCCAGCAGCTCGACCGGGAATAAAGAGACCCAGTACTTC.

The rearrangement joins TRBV30 to TRBJ1-5, with TRBD1 matching over 8 bases. Germline CDR1 and CDR2: GTSNPN and SVGIG (reference sequence). Losses at the gene ends were 0 bases for V and 11 bases for J; bases not matched to a gene: 12. This CDR3 comprises 15 residues. CDR3 sequence (DNA): TGTGCCTGGAGTGTAACGGGGACAGGCCACCGGGCCCAGCATTTT. Translation gives CAWSVTGTGHRAQHF.

The chain combines TRBV27 with TRBJ2-7; D might be TRBD2 (6 bases). The V and J ends lost 5 bases and 4 bases respectively, with 15 bases between them. CDR1 is MNHEY and CDR2 is SMNVEV in the germline V gene (reference sequence). This CDR3 has 14 residues. The CDR3 DNA is TGTGCCAGCAGTCCTTCCCCACTAGCATACGAGCAGTACTTC. Translating it yields CASSPSPLAYEQYF.

The chain has TRBV19 and TRBJ1-1, with 7 positions matching TRBD1. Germline V gene lookup returns CDR1 LNHDA and CDR2 SQIVND (reference sequence). The CDR3 runs 18 residues. J gave up 0 bases and V 4 bases, and 14 bases lay outside the gene matches. CDR3 protein: CASSRPYPTGNMNTEAFF. CDR3 DNA sequence: TGTGCCAGTAGTAGACCGTACCCGACAGGGAACATGAACACTGAAGCTTTCTTT.

This clone was picked up one time. This rearrangement joins TRBV18 to TRBJ2-1; 11 nucleotides line up with TRBD2. The CDR3 runs 15 residues. Germline V CDR1 and CDR2: KGHSH, LQKENI. V shed 2 bases and J 4 bases; nucleotides not matched to a gene: 1. The DNA of the CDR3 is TGTGCCAGCTCACCAGGGACTAGCGGTTACAATGAGCAGTTCTTC. Protein: CASSPGTSGYNEQFF.

This chain uses TRBV7-2 with TRBJ2-7; TRBD2 aligns across 14 bases. The CDR3 totals 16 residues. Germline V gives CDR1 SGHTA, CDR2 FQGNSA. Trimming cost V 5 bases and J 6 bases; bases outside gene matches: 9. The CDR3 DNA reads TGTGCCAGCAGCGGAAAAGGACTAGCGGGGGGCCTCGAGCAGTACTTC. This translates into CASSGKGLAGGLEQYF. Complete variable domain (other parts from reference TRBV7-2 and TRBJ2-7): GAGVSQSPSNKVTEKGKDVELRCDPISGHTALYWYRQSLGQGLEFLIYFQGNSAPDKSGLPSDRFSAERTGGSVSTLTIQRTQQEDSAVYLCASSGKGLAGGLEQYFGPGTRLTVT.

The chain links TRBV27 to TRBJ2-7; 7 nucleotides line up with TRBD1. This CDR3 has 15 amino acids. V lost 3 bases to trimming and J lost 0 bases; unmatched junction nucleotides: 5. Germline-derived CDR1 and CDR2 are MNHEY and SMNVEV (reference sequence). CDR3 residues: CASSLSAGGSYEQYF. The CDR3 nucleotides read TGTGCCAGCAGTTTGTCGGCAGGGGGCTCCTACGAGCAGTACTTC.

The rearrangement uses TRBV5-4 and TRBJ2-3, with 9 bases that match TRBD1. The CDR3 is made up of 15 amino acids. CDR1 and CDR2 from the germline V gene are SGHNT and YYREEE (reference sequence). With V trimmed by 6 bases and J by 5 bases, 10 bases remained unmatched. The CDR3 spells CASNPGTGFLDTQYF. CDR3 bases: TGTGCCAGCAACCCGGGGACAGGGTTTTTAGATACGCAGTATTTT.

J is TRBJ2-1 and V is TRBV7-9; D is undetermined. The CDR3 runs to 11 residues. The V end was cut by 6 bases, the J end by 5 bases, with 5 bases between. Germline-derived CDR1 and CDR2 are SEHNR and FQNEAQ (reference sequence). The CDR3 sequence is CASSFNNEQFF. CDR3 bases: TGTGCCAGCAGTTTTAACAATGAGCAGTTCTTC.

This chain uses TRBV7-2 with TRBJ2-5; 8 nucleotides agree with TRBD1. Germline-derived CDR1 and CDR2 are SGHTA and FQGNSA. Trimming took 5 bases from V and 2 from J; bases not matched to a gene: 4. CDR3 length: 14 amino acids. CDR3 region: CASSLDRVQETQYF. The DNA for the CDR3 is TGTGCCAGCAGCCTGGACAGGGTTCAAGAGACCCAGTACTTC.

The gene calls are TRBV6-6 and TRBJ1-6; the D gene is possibly TRBD1 (5 bases). The CDR3 sequence is 16 residues long. V was clipped by 8 bases and J by 0 bases, with 14 bases between them. CDR1 and CDR2 from the germline V gene are MNHNY and SVGAGI (reference sequence). CDR3 sequence (DNA): TGTGCCAGCCGTGGACGGGGGAGCTCCTATAATTCACCCCTCCACTTT. It yields the protein CASRGRGSSYNSPLHF.

V usage is TRBV9 and J usage is TRBJ1-1; a possible D gene is TRBD1 (5 bases). Germline V CDR1 and CDR2: SGDLS, YYNGEE. Trimming pared 2 bases from V and 0 bases from J, leaving 11 bases between. CDR3 length: 15 residues. CDR3 DNA: TGTGCCAGCAGCGTCTCAGGCAGGGTGAACACTGAAGCTTTCTTT. Translated: CASSVSGRVNTEAFF.

This chain uses TRBV29-1 with TRBJ2-7; TRBD1 aligns across 10 bases. The CDR3 is made up of 16 amino acids. J lost 0 bases, V lost 6 bases, and 11 bases had no gene match. Germline V lookup: CDR1 SQVTM, CDR2 ANQGSEA. The CDR3 DNA sequence: TGCAGCGTGGGGACTGGGACAGGGGTTATCTCCTACGAGCAGTACTTC. Amino acid sequence: CSVGTGTGVISYEQYF.

The chain has TRBV12-2 and TRBJ2-1; the listed D gene, TRBD1, was not tested against the DNA. TRBV12-2 is classified as a pseudogene. There are 15 residues in the CDR3. CDR3 sequence: CASRIIRSSYNEQFF. The CDR3 DNA follows: TGTGCAAGTCGGATAATTCGCAGCTCCTACAATGAGCAGTTCTTC.

V gene TRBV5-4 combines with J gene TRBJ2-3, with D possibly being TRBD1 (7 bases). V was shortened by 5 bases and J by 3 bases, with 28 bases between the two germline ends. This CDR3 has 19 residues. Germline V lookup: CDR1 SGHNT, CDR2 YYREEE (reference sequence). The CDR3 region is CASSPRRKGAGGSTDTQYF. CDR3 nucleotides: TGTGCCAGCAGTCCCAGGCGGAAGGGGGCCGGGGGAAGTACAGATACGCAGTATTTT.